The clone carrying this T cell receptor beta chain was observed a few times. The V end lost 1 base, the J end lost 3 bases, and 7 bases lay between the germline ends. Per germline, CDR1 SGHVS and CDR2 FQNEAQ. This CDR3 region has 14 residues. MiXCR, run by TCRdb on the 5' RACE reads, gives a single entry per CDR3 protein. The sample gives about 84,000 distinct CDR3 sequences, roughly 12% of which show up once; under 3% is in the top ten. The data were obtained in a study of early T cells in non-severe SARS-CoV-2 infection. Sequenced: whole blood. The chain employs TRBV7-8 and TRBJ1-3; D call uncertain. The clonotype comes from an adult who was a healthcare worker with PCR-confirmed SARS-CoV-2 infection or an uninfected control (not recorded which). The CDR3 coding sequence is TGTGCCAGCAGCTTAGAAGAGTTTGGAAACACCATATATTTT. It translates to CASSLEEFGNTIYF.